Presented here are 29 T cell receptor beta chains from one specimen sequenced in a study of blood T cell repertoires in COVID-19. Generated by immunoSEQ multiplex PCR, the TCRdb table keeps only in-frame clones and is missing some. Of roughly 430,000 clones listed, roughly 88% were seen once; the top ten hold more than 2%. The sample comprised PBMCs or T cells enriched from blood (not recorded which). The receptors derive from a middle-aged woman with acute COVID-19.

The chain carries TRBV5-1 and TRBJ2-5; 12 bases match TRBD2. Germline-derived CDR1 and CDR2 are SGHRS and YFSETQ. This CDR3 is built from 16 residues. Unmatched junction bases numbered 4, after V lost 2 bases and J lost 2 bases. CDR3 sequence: CASSLRLAGAQETQYF. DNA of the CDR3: TGCGCCAGCAGCTTAAGACTAGCGGGGGCACAAGAGACCCAGTACTTC.

CDR3 amino acids: CASSSDTRNTEAFF. The DNA for the CDR3 is TGCGCCAGCAGCTCCGACACACGGAACACTGAAGCTTTCTTT. The chain combines TRBV5-1 with TRBJ1-1; D gene uncertain. Trimming cost V 3 bases and J 1 base, with 10 bases left between them. The CDR3 extends over 14 amino acids. Germline lookup yields CDR1 SGHRS and CDR2 YFSETQ.

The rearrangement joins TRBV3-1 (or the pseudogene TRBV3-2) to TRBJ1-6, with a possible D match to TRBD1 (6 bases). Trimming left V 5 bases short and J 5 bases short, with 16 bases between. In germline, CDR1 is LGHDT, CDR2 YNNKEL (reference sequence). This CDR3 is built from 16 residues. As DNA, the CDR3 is TGTGCCAGCAGCAACAGGGACCGGTATAATAATTCACCCCTCCACTTT. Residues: CASSNRDRYNNSPLHF.

The CDR3 loop is CASSIQGGSSYEQYF. The CDR3 nucleotides read TGTGCCAGCAGCATACAGGGGGGGAGCTCCTACGAGCAGTACTTC. The chain is built from TRBV7-2 and TRBJ2-7; D possibly corresponds to TRBD1 (8 bases). There are 15 residues in the CDR3. V lost 5 bases, J lost 0 bases, and 14 bases lay in between. Germline values: CDR1 SGHTA, CDR2 FQGNSA. The full variable domain, rest sourced from reference TRBV7-2 and TRBJ2-7, is GAGVSQSPSNKVTEKGKDVELRCDPISGHTALYWYRQSLGQGLEFLIYFQGNSAPDKSGLPSDRFSAERTGGSVSTLTIQRTQQEDSAVYLCASSIQGGSSYEQYFGPGTRLTVT.

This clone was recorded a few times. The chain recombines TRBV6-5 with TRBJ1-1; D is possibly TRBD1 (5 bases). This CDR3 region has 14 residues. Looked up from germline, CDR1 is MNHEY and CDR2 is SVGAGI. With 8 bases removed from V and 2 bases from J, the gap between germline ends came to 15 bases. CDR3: CASYRSRENTEAFF. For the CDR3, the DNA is TGTGCCAGCTACAGGTCCAGGGAAAACACTGAAGCTTTCTTT.

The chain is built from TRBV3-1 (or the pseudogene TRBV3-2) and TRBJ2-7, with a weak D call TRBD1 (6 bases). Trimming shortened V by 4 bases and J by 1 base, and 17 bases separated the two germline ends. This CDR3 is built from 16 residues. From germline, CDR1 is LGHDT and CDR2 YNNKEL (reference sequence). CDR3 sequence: CASSPEGTLRSYEQYF. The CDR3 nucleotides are TGTGCCAGCAGCCCTGAAGGGACACTGAGATCCTACGAGCAGTACTTC.

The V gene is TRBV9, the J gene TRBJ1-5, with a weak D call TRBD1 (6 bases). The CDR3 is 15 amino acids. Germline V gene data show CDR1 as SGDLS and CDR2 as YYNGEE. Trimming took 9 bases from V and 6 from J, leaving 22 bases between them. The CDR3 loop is CATKPTGTEVQPQHF. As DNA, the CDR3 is TGTGCCACCAAGCCAACAGGGACGGAAGTTCAGCCCCAGCATTTT.

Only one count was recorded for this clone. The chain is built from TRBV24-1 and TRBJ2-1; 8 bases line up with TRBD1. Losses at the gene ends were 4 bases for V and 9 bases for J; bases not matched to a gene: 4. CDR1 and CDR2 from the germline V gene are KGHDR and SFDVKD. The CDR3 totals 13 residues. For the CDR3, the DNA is TGTGCCACCAGTGACCGACAGGGGCCTGAGCAGTTCTTC. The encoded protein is CATSDRQGPEQFF.

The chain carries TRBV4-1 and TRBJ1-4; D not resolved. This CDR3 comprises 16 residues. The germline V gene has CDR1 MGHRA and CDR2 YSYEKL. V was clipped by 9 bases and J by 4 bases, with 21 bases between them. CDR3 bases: TGCGCCAGTCGGAATCCTTCAGGCCCCGTTAATGAAAAACTGTTTTTT. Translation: CASRNPSGPVNEKLFF.

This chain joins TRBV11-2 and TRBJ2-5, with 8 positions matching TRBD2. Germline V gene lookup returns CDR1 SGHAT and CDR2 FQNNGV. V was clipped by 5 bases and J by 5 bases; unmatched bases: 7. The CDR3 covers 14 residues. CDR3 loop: CASSSSGTRETQYF. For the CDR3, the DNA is TGTGCCAGCAGCAGTAGCGGGACTAGGGAGACCCAGTACTTC.

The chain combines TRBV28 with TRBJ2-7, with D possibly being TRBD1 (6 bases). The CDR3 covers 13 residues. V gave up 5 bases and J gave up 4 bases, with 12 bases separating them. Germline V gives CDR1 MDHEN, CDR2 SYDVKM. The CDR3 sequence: CASSPGQIYEQYF. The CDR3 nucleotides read TGTGCCAGCAGTCCGGGACAAATATACGAGCAGTACTTC.

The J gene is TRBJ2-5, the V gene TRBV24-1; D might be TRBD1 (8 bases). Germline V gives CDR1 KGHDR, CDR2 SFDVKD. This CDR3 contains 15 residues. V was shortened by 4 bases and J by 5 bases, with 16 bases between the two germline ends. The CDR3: CATSDQQGGRETQYF. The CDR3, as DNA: TGTGCCACCAGTGACCAACAGGGGGGGAGGGAGACCCAGTACTTC.

The CDR3 protein is CASSKEVGGFNTGELFF. The DNA for the CDR3 is TGTGCCAGCAGCAAAGAGGTAGGGGGCTTTAACACCGGGGAGCTGTTTTTT. J is TRBJ2-2 and V is TRBV21-1; TRBD1 is the table's D call, not checked against the DNA. TRBV21-1 is a pseudogene segment. This CDR3 spans 17 amino acids.

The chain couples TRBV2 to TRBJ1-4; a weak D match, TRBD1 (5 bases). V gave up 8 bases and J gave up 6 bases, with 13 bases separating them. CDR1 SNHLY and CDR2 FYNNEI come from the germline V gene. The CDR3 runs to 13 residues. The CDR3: CASCWQGDEKLFF. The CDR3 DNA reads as TGTGCCAGCTGCTGGCAGGGCGATGAAAAACTGTTTTTT.

The CDR3 DNA reads TGTGCCAGCAGCTTAGGGGAATGGACTAACCTCTACAATGAGCAGTTCTTC. It is translated as CASSLGEWTNLYNEQFF. The gene calls are TRBV7-8 and TRBJ2-1; D is perhaps TRBD2 (6 bases). The germline V gene encodes CDR1 SGHVS and CDR2 FQNEAQ. With 1 base removed from V and 3 bases from J, the gap between germline ends came to 16 bases. The CDR3 extends over 17 amino acids.

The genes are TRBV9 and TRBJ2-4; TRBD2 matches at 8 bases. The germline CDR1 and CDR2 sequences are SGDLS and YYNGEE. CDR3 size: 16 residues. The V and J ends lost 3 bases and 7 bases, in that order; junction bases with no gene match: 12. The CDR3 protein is CASSAPPSGGENIQYF. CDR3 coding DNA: TGTGCCAGCAGCGCCCCCCCTTCGGGGGGGGAGAACATTCAGTACTTC.

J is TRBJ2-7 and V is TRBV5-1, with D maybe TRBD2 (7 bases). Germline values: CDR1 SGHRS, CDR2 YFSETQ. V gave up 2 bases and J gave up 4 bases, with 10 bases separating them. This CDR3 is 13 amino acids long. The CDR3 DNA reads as TGCGCCAGCAGCTTCAAGGGGGGGTACGAGCAGTACTTC. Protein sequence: CASSFKGGYEQYF.

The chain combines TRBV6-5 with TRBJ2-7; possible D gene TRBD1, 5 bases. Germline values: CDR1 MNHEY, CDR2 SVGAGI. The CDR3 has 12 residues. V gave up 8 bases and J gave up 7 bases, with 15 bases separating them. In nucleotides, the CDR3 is TGTGCCAGCTCTTCGGCAGGGATTGAGCAGTACTTC. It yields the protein CASSSAGIEQYF.

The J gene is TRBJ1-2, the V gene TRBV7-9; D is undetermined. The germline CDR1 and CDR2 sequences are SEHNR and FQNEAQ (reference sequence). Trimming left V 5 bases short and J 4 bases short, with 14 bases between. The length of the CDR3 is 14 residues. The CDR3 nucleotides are TGTGCCAGCAGCGCAACTTCGGGAATCTATGGCTACACCTTC. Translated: CASSATSGIYGYTF. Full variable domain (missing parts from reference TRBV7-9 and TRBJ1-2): DTGVSQNPRHKITKRGQNVTFRCDPISEHNRLYWYRQTLGQGPEFLTYFQNEAQLEKSRLLSDRFSAERPKGSFSTLEIQRTEQGDSAMYLCASSATSGIYGYTFGSGTRLTVV.

The CDR3 nucleotides read TGTGCCATCAGTGAGAGGAGCGTAAACACTGAAGCTTTCTTT. As protein: CAISERSVNTEAFF. V gene TRBV10-3 combines with J gene TRBJ1-1; D not certain. The CDR3 totals 14 residues. Germline V lookup: CDR1 ENHRY, CDR2 SYGVKD. Trimming pared 2 bases from V and 2 bases from J, leaving 9 bases between.

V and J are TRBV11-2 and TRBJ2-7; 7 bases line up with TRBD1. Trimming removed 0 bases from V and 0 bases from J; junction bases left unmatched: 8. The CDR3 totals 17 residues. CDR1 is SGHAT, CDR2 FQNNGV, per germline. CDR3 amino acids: CASSLEVVGTVSYEQYF. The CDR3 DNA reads TGTGCCAGCAGCTTAGAAGTTGTGGGGACAGTCTCCTACGAGCAGTACTTC.

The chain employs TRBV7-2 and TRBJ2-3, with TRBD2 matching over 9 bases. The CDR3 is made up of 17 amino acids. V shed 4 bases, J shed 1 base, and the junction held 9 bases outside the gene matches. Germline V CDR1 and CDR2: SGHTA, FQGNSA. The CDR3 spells CASSSRAAGGRTDTQYF. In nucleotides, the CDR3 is TGTGCCAGCAGCTCCCGAGCAGCGGGGGGCCGCACAGATACGCAGTATTTT.

The CDR3 DNA sequence: TGTGCCAGCAGCGTAAGCACGGGACTTAGCCAAGAGACCCAGTACTTC. It yields the protein CASSVSTGLSQETQYF. The rearrangement joins TRBV9 to TRBJ2-5; a weak D match, TRBD2 (6 bases). Germline assignment: CDR1 SGDLS and CDR2 YYNGEE. The CDR3 has 16 amino acids. Trimming cost V 1 base and J 1 base, with 14 bases left between them.

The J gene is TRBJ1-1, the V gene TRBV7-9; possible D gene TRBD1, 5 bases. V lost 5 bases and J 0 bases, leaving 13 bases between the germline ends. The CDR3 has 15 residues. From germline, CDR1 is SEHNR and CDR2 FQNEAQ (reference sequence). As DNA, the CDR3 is TGTGCCAGCAGCGGTACCGGGACTGTGAACACTGAAGCTTTCTTT. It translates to CASSGTGTVNTEAFF. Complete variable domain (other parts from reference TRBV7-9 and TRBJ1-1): DTGVSQNPRHKITKRGQNVTFRCDPISEHNRLYWYRQTLGQGPEFLTYFQNEAQLEKSRLLSDRFSAERPKGSFSTLEIQRTEQGDSAMYLCASSGTGTVNTEAFFGQGTRLTVV.

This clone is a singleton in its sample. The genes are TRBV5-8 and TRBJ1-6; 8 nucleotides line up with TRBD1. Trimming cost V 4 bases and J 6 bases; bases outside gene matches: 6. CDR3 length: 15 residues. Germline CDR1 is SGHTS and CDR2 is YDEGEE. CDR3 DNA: TGTGCCAGCAGCCGTGACAGGGGCCCTAATTCACCCCTCCACTTT. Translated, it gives CASSRDRGPNSPLHF.

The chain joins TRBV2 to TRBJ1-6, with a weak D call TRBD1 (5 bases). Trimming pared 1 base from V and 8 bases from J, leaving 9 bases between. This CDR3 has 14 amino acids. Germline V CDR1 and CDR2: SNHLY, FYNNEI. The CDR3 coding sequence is TGTGCCAGCAGTGAAGACTCAGGGTATTCACCCCTCCACTTT. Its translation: CASSEDSGYSPLHF. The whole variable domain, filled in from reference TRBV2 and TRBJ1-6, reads EPEVTQTPSHQVTQMGQEVILRCVPISNHLYFYWYRQILGQKVEFLVSFYNNEISEKSEIFDDQFSVERPDGSNFTLKIRSTKLEDSAMYFCASSEDSGYSPLHFGNGTRLTVT.

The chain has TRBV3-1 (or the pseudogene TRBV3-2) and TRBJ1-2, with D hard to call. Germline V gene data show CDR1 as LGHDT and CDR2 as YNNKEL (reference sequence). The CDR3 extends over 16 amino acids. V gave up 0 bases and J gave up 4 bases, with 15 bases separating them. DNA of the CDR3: TGTGCCAGCAGCCAAGAGTCTCCCTCGCGGTTCTATGGCTACACCTTC. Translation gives CASSQESPSRFYGYTF.

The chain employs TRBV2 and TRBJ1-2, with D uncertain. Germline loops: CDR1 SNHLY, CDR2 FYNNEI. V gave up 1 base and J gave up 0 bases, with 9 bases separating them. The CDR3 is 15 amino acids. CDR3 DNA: TGTGCCAGCAGTGAAGTCCGGGTTCCTAACTATGGCTACACCTTC. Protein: CASSEVRVPNYGYTF.

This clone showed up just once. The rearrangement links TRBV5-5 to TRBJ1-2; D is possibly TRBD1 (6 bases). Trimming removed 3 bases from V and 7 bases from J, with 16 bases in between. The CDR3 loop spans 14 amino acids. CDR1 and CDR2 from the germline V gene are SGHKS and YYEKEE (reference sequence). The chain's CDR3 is CASSSSGAAGGYTF. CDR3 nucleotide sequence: TGTGCCAGCAGCTCGTCAGGGGCTGCAGGTGGCTACACCTTC.